This T cell receptor (beta chain) comes out of a study of cytomegalovirus exposure and HLA in healthy donors. General study results and limits: Rates of TCR association differed by HLA locus in a later analysis, with DRB1 highest and HLA-C lowest. There were a few CMV-associated chains whose specificity for CMV antigens was confirmed in vitro. Most of the CMV-associated TCR beta chains (in a later analysis) appeared to be HLA-restricted. TCR beta sequences numbering under 20,000 were associated with HLA alleles at 0.05 false discovery rate in a later analysis.

Germline CDR1 is SGHRS and CDR2 is YFSETQ. The CDR3 has 14 residues. V lost 4 bases and J lost 2; bases outside the gene matches: 4. Comment on this clone: As yet, its antigen is unknown.

Researchers ran the PCR with 60 Vbeta and 13 Jbeta primers. Data came from immunoSEQ multiplex PCR; TCRdb stores just in-frame clones and leaves some out. The repertoire has more than 95,000 clones, roughly 80% of them found once; the top ten carry approximately 10%. This sequence joins TRBV5-1 and TRBJ2-7, with 9 bases aligning to TRBD2. The sequencing input was PBMCs. This TCR was recovered from a man aged 25-45 years in good health and CMV-seropositive. The CDR3 is CASSDSGSPYEQYF. Here the CDR3 DNA reads TGCGCCAGCAGCGATAGCGGGAGCCCCTACGAGCAGTACTTC.